These T cell receptor beta chains were read from a single sample in a study of T cell changes during pregnancy in multiple sclerosis. Data came from immunoSEQ multiplex PCR; TCRdb stores just in-frame clones and leaves some out. The sample holds 60,000 to 70,000 clones, 91% seen once. The starting material was peripheral blood, obtained in the third trimester of pregnancy. These receptors were obtained from a female donor in good health, enrolled as a control in a pregnancy study. CDR3s include the opening cysteine and the closing phenylalanine or tryptophan.

TRBV27	TRBJ2-7	14	CASSSWTASYEQYF
TRBV27	TRBJ1-2	15	CASSLFGGQGNGYTF
TRBV7-9	TRBJ1-1	15	CAGVSFLGENTEAFF
TRBV19	TRBJ1-2	13	CASRGQGYYGYTF
TRBV30	TRBJ2-3	13	CAWGGDVVDTQYF
TRBV11-1	TRBJ2-7	14	CASSYRTGGREQYF
TRBV5-4	TRBJ2-3	15	CASSLITSGTDTQYF
TRBV6-5	TRBJ1-2	15	CASSYLGTGLYGYTF
TRBV2	TRBJ1-3	14	CASSESRAGNTIYF
TRBV19	TRBJ1-3	14	CASAWASSGNTIYF
TRBV7-2	TRBJ2-3	12	CASSFFTDTQYF
TRBV16	TRBJ1-6	15	CASSLTGPGNSPLHF
TRBV27	TRBJ1-5	15	CASRLRQGAEQPQHF
TRBV6-1	TRBJ1-1	13	CAVRGVMNTEAFF
TRBV21-1	TRBJ1-5	16	CASSKVRAGSNQPQHF